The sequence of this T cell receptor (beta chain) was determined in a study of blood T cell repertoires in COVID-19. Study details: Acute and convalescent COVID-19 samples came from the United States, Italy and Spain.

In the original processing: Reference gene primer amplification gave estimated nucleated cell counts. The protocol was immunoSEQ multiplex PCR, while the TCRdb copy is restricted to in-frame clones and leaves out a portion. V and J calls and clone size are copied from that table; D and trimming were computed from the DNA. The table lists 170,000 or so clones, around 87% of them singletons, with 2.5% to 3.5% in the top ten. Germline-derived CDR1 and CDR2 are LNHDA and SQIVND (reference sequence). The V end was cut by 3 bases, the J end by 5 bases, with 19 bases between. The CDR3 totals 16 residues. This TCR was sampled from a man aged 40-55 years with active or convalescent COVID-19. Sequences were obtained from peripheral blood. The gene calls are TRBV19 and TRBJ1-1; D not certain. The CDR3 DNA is TGTGCCAGTAGTATGGTGGCGTCGGGGTTTAGTACTGAAGCTTTCTTT. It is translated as CASSMVASGFSTEAFF.